This T cell receptor beta chain came from a study of T-cell memory formation after mild COVID-19. Study-wide background: TCR clusters were mostly donor specific. Whole-study findings and limits: CD4+ contracting clones were mainly CM and EM; CD8+ ones, EMRA. Clones that contracted from day 15 to 85 were balanced CD4/CD8, while later expanders leaned CD4+.

Trimming at V came to 3 bases and at J to 1 base, leaving 6 bases not matched to a gene. This CDR3 contains 16 residues. Germline V gene sequence: CDR1 SGHRS, CDR2 YFSETQ. Sample barcodes and UMIs were carried by the TCR alpha and TCR beta cDNA libraries that 5'RACE generated with constant-segment primers. A single record per CDR3 protein comes from TCRdb applying MiXCR to the 5' RACE reads. In the table there are 280,000 or so distinct CDR3 sequences, 8% to 10% of which are singletons. With respect to this clonotype: Its antigen is still unknown.

This sequence originates from a man between 18 and 35 years old who had mild COVID-19 (a few samples of this study predate the infection). Cell type and time point are not known. The V and J genes are TRBV5-1 and TRBJ2-3; 9 bases are shared with TRBD1. The sequenced sample consisted of PBMCs or a T cell subset sorted from them (not recorded which). The CDR3 sequence is CASSSMGQGGTDTQYF. The CDR3 DNA reads TGCGCCAGCAGCTCCATGGGACAGGGAGGCACAGATACGCAGTATTTT.